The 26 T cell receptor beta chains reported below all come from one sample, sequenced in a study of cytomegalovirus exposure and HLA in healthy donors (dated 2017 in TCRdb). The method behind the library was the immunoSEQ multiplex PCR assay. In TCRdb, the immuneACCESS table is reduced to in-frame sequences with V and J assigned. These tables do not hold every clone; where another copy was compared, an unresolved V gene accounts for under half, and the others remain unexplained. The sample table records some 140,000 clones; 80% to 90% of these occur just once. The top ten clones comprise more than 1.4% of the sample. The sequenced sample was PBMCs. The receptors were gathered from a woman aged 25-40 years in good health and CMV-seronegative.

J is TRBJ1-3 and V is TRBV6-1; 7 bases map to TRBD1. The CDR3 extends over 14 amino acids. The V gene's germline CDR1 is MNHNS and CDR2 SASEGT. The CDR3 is CATAVLGQGNTIYF. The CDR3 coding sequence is TGTGCTACAGCAGTCTTGGGACAGGGAAACACCATATATTTT.

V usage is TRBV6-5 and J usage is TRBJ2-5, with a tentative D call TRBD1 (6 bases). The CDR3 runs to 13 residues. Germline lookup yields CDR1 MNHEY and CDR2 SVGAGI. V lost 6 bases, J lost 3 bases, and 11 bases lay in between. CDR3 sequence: CASSIRGKETQYF. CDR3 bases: TGTGCCAGCAGCATCAGGGGTAAAGAGACCCAGTACTTC.

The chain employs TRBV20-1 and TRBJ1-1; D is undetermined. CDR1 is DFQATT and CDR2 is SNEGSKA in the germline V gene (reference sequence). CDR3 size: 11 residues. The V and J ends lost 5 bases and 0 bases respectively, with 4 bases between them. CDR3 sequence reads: CSAPLNTEAFF. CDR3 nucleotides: TGCAGTGCTCCCTTGAACACTGAAGCTTTCTTT.

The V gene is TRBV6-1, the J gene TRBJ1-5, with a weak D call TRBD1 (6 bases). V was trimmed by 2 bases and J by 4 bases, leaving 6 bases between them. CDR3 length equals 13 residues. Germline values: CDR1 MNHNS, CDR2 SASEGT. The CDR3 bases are TGTGCCAGCAGTGAAACAGGGAATCAGCCCCAGCATTTT. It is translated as CASSETGNQPQHF.

The CDR3, as DNA: TGTGCCTGGAGTGCCCTAGTATCCTATAATTCACCCCTCCACTTT. Translation: CAWSALVSYNSPLHF. J is TRBJ1-6 and V is TRBV30; no firm D call. The CDR3 sequence is 15 residues long. Germline V CDR1 and CDR2: GTSNPN, SVGIG (reference sequence). Trimming removed 1 base at V and 1 base at J, with 8 bases between.

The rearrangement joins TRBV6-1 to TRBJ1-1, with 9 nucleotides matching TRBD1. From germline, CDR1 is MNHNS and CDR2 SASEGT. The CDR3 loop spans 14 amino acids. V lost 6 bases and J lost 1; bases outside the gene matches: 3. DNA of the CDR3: TGTGCCAGCAGGGCGGACAGGGGGAACACTGAAGCTTTCTTT. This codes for CASRADRGNTEAFF.

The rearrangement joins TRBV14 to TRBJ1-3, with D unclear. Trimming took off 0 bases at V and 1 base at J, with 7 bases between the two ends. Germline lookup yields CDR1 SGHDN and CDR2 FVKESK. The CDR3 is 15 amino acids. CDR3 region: CASSQEAGSGNTIYF. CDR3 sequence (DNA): TGTGCCAGCAGCCAAGAAGCCGGGTCTGGAAACACCATATATTTT.

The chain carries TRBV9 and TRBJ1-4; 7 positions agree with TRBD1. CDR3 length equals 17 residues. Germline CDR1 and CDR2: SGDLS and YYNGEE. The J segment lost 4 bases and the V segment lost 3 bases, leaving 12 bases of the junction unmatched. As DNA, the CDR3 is TGTGCCAGCAGCGCTCACCTCGGACAGGCCGGTAATGAAAAACTGTTTTTT. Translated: CASSAHLGQAGNEKLFF.

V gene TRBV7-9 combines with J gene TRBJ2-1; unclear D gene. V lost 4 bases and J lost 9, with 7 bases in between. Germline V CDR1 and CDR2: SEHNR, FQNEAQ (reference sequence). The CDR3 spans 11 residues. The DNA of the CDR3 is TGTGCCAGCAGCTGGGCAATTGAGCAGTTCTTC. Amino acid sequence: CASSWAIEQFF.

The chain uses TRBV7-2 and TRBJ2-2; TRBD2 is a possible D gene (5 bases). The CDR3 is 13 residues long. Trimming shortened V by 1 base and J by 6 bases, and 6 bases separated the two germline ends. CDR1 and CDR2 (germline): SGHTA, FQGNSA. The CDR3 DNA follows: TGTGCCAGCAGCTTAGACGGGGCCGGGGAGCTGTTTTTT. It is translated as CASSLDGAGELFF.

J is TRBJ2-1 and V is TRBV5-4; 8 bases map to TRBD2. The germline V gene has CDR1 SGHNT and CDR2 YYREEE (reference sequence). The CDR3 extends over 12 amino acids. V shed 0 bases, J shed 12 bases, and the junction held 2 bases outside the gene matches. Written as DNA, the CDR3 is TGTGCCAGCAGCTTGGATCGGGGGGGGCAGTTCTTC. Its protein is CASSLDRGGQFF.

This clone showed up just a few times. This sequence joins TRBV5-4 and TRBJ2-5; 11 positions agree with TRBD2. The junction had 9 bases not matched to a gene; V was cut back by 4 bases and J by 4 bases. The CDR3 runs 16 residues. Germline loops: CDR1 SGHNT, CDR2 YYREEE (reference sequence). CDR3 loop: CASSPTSGGRGETQYF. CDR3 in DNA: TGTGCCAGCAGCCCTACTAGCGGGGGACGCGGAGAGACCCAGTACTTC.

The CDR3 coding sequence is TGCGCCAGCAGCTTGGCCTCGTTATCTGAAGCTTTCTTT. Its translation is CASSLASLSEAFF. The J gene is TRBJ1-1, the V gene TRBV5-1; D ambiguous. Germline V gene sequence: CDR1 SGHRS, CDR2 YFSETQ. The CDR3 is 13 amino acids. Trimming took off 0 bases at V and 6 bases at J, with 9 bases between the two ends.

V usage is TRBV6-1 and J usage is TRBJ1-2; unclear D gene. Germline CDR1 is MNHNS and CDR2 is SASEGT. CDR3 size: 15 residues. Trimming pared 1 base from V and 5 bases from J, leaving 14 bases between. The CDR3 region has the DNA TGTGCCAGCAGTGAAGACTTAACCTTACTTTATGGCTACACCTTC. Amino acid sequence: CASSEDLTLLYGYTF.

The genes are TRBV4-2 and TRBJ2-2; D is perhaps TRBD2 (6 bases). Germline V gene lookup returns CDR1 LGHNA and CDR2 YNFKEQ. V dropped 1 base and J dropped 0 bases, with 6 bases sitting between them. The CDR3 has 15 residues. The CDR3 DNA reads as TGTGCCAGCAGCCAAGGACTAGCGAACACCGGGGAGCTGTTTTTT. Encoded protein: CASSQGLANTGELFF.

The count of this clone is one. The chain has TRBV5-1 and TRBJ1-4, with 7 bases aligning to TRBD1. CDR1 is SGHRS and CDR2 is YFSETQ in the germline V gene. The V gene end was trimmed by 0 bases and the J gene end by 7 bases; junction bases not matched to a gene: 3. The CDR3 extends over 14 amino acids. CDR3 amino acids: CASSLGQGAEKLFF. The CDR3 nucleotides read TGCGCCAGCAGCTTGGGACAGGGCGCTGAAAAACTGTTTTTT. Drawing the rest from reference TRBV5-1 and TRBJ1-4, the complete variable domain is KAGVTQTPRYLIKTRGQQVTLSCSPISGHRSVSWYQQTPGQGLQFLFEYFSETQRNKGNFPGRFSGRQFSNSRSEMNVSTLELGDSALYLCASSLGQGAEKLFFGSGTQLSVL.

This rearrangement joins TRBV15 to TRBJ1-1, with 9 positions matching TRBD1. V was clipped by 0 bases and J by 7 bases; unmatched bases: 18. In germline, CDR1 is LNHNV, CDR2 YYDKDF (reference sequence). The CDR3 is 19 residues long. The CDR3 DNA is TGTGCCACCAGCAGAGATAAGGGGCTAACAGGGGGCGAGGGCGGTGAAGCTTTCTTT. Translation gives CATSRDKGLTGGEGGEAFF. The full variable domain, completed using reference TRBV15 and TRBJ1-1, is DAMVIQNPRYQVTQFGKPVTLSCSQTLNHNVMYWYQQKSSQAPKLLFHYYDKDFNNEADTPDNFQSRRPNTSFCFLDIRSPGLGDTAMYLCATSRDKGLTGGEGGEAFFGQGTRLTVV.

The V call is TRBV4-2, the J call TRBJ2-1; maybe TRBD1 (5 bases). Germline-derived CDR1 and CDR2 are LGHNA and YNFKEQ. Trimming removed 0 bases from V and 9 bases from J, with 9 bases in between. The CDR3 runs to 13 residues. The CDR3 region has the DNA TGTGCCAGCAGCCAAGATTTGGGGCGTGAGCAGTTCTTC. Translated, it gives CASSQDLGREQFF.

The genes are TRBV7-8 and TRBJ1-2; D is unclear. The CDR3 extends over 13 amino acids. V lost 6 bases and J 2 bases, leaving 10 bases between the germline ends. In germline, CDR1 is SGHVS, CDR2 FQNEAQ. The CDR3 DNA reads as TGTGCCAGCAGTCGCAACAGAAACTATGGCTACACCTTC. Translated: CASSRNRNYGYTF.

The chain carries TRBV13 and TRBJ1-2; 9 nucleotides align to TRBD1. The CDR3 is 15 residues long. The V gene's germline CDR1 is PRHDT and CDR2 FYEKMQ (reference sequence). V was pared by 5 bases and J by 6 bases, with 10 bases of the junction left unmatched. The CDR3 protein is CASSLIGQGQHGYTF. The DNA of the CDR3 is TGTGCCAGCAGCCTTATAGGACAGGGGCAACATGGCTACACCTTC.

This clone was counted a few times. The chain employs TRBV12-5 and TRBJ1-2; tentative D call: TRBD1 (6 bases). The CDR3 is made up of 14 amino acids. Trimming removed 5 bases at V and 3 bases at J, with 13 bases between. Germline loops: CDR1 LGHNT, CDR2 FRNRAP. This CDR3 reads CASGTATGHYGYTF. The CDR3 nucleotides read TGTGCTAGTGGTACCGCGACAGGACACTATGGCTACACCTTC.

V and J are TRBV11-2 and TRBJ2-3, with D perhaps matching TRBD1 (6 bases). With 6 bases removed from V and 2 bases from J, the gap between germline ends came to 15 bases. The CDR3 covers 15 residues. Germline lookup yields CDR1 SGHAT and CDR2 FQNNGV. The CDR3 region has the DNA TGTGCCAGCAGGGGGAAAAGGACAGACACAGATACGCAGTATTTT. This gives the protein CASRGKRTDTDTQYF.

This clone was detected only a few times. This chain's CDR3 is CASSFFIAKNIQYF. DNA of the CDR3: TGTGCCAGCAGCTTTTTCATAGCCAAAAACATTCAGTACTTC. The gene calls are TRBV5-4 and TRBJ2-4; D gene uncertain. V lost 2 bases and J lost 0, with 6 bases in between. The germline CDR1 and CDR2 sequences are SGHNT and YYREEE (reference sequence). The CDR3 covers 14 residues.

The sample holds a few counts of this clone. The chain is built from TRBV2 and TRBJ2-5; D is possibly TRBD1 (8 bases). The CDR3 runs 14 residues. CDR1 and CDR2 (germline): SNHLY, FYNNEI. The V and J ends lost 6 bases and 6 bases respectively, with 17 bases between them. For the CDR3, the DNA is TGTGCCAGCAGCAACAGGGGGGGAGTACAGACCCAGTACTTC. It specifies CASSNRGGVQTQYF.

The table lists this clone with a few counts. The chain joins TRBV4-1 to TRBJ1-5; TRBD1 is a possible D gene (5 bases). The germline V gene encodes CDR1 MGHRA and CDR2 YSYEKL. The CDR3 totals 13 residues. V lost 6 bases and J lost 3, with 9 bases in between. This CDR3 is CASSKGNNQPQHF. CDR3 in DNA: TGCGCCAGCAGTAAGGGGAACAATCAGCCCCAGCATTTT.

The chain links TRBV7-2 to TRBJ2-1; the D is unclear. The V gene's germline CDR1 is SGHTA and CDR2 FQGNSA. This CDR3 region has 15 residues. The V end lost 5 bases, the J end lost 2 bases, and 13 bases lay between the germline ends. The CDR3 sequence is CASSISNLPYNEQFF. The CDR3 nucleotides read TGTGCCAGCAGCATATCTAACCTGCCCTACAATGAGCAGTTCTTC.